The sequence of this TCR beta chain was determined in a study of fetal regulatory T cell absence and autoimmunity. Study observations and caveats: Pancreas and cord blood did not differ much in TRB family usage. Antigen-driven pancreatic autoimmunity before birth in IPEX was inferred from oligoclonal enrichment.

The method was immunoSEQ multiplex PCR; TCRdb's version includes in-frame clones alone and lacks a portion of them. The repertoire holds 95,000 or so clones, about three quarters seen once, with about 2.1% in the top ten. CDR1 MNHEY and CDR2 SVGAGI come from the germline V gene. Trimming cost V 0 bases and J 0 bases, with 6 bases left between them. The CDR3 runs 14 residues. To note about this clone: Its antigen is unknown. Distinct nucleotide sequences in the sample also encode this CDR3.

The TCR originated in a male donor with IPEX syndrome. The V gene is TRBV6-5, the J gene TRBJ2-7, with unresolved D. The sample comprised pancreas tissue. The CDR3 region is CASSYSRSSYEQYF. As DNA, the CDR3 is TGTGCCAGCAGTTACTCCAGGTCCTCCTACGAGCAGTACTTC.